Listed here are 15 T cell receptor beta chains from one sample, sequenced in a study of response to subunit inactivated influenza vaccine. TCRdb analysed the RT-PCR reads with MiXCR anew, one entry per CDR3 protein. The sample consists of about 780,000 distinct CDR3 sequences, about 18% of them appearing once. The starting material was PBMCs from blood, obtained roughly 5 days after vaccination. The receptors originated from a man aged 45 to 65 who received an inactivated influenza vaccine.

This chain links TRBV4-1 with TRBJ1-5; D is ambiguous. Germline V lookup: CDR1 MGHRA, CDR2 YSYEKL. With 0 bases removed from V and 2 bases from J, the gap between germline ends came to 14 bases. The CDR3 spans 17 residues. CDR3 nucleotides: TGCGCCAGCAGCCAAGATGTCAGAGTGTTTGGCAATCAGCCCCAGCATTTT. The encoded protein is CASSQDVRVFGNQPQHF.

This clonotype was counted between two and nine times. The rearrangement joins TRBV4-2 to TRBJ2-1; D could derive from TRBD1 or TRBD2 (6 bases each). The V end was cut by 0 bases, the J end by 7 bases, with 13 bases between. The CDR3 is made up of 15 amino acids. Germline V gene data show CDR1 as LGHNA and CDR2 as YNFKEQ. CDR3 in amino acids: CASSQDWWGANEQFF. CDR3 sequence (DNA): TGTGCCAGCAGCCAAGATTGGTGGGGGGCAAATGAGCAGTTCTTC.

This clonotype occurred a few times. V and J are TRBV5-1 and TRBJ1-1; D unclear. CDR1 is SGHRS, CDR2 YFSETQ, per germline. The CDR3 length is 14 residues. With 0 bases removed from V and 4 bases from J, the gap between germline ends came to 10 bases. CDR3 DNA sequence: TGCGCCAGCAGCTTGGGTCCCCCGGGCACTGAAGCTTTCTTT. Translated: CASSLGPPGTEAFF.

This clonotype was found a few times. This chain uses TRBV5-8 with TRBJ1-3, with 10 bases fitting TRBD1. Trimming removed 2 bases from V and 1 base from J; junction bases left unmatched: 6. Germline values: CDR1 SGHTS, CDR2 YDEGEE. The CDR3 consists of 17 residues. The CDR3 DNA is TGTGCCAGCAGCTTACCGGGACAGGGGTCGTCTGGAAACACCATATATTTT. Translated, it gives CASSLPGQGSSGNTIYF.

This clonotype occurred a few times. The chain combines TRBV20-1 with TRBJ1-1, with TRBD1 as a possible D gene (5 bases). The CDR3 sequence is 14 residues long. Germline V gene data show CDR1 as DFQATT and CDR2 as SNEGSKA (reference sequence). Deletions cut 7 bases from V and 5 bases from J, with 20 bases between. The CDR3: CSVRERGGRTEAFF. In nucleotides, the CDR3 is TGCAGTGTCCGTGAACGCGGGGGGAGGACTGAAGCTTTCTTT.

The chain joins TRBV4-1 to TRBJ2-1, with TRBD2 matching over 11 bases. From germline, CDR1 is MGHRA and CDR2 YSYEKL. The CDR3 totals 16 residues. With V trimmed by 6 bases and J by 12 bases, 16 bases remained unmatched. DNA of the CDR3: TGCGCCAGCAGAACAACTAGCGGGAGTGTTCGGTTCCGGCAGTTCTTC. Residues: CASRTTSGSVRFRQFF.

This clonotype has just a few counts. The CDR3 DNA follows: TGCGCCAGCAGCCAAGAAGACAGGGGGATCGATGAGCAGTTCTTC. This translates into CASSQEDRGIDEQFF. The chain employs TRBV4-3 and TRBJ2-1; 9 nucleotides line up with TRBD1. CDR3 size: 15 residues. From germline, CDR1 is LGHNA and CDR2 YSLEER. V dropped 0 bases and J dropped 8; count of bases not matched to a gene: 5.

In this sample, this clonotype turned up many times. The chain has TRBV5-1 and TRBJ2-7; D remains unclear. The germline V gene has CDR1 SGHRS and CDR2 YFSETQ. This CDR3 has 13 residues. V lost 4 bases and J 1 base, leaving 9 bases between the germline ends. This CDR3 reads CASSGFASYEQYF. In nucleotides, the CDR3 is TGCGCCAGCAGCGGGTTTGCATCCTACGAGCAGTACTTC.

The V gene is TRBV24-1, the J gene TRBJ2-5; 8 bases align to TRBD1. V was pared by 4 bases and J by 5 bases, with 8 bases of the junction left unmatched. CDR3 length equals 15 residues. CDR1 is KGHDR, CDR2 SFDVKD, per germline. CDR3 in DNA: TGTGCCACCAGTGACGGACAGGGCGCAGGTGAGACCCAGTACTTC. It yields the protein CATSDGQGAGETQYF.

In its sample, this clonotype was seen many times. The CDR3 DNA reads as TGCAGCGTTGAAGATCGCTGGGCCTCGAACACTGAAGCTTTCTTT. Translation gives CSVEDRWASNTEAFF. This chain links TRBV29-1 with TRBJ1-1; D remains unclear. Trimming removed 0 bases at V and 1 base at J, with 12 bases between. Germline CDR1 and CDR2: SQVTM and ANQGSEA. The CDR3 runs 15 residues.

V and J are TRBV6-2 or TRBV6-3 and TRBJ2-6; unclear D gene. The CDR3 is 12 amino acids. CDR1 and CDR2 (germline): MNHEY, SVGEGT. The germline V and J ends were trimmed by 2 bases and 11 bases, with 7 bases remaining between them. CDR3: CASSYGNHVLTF. CDR3 in DNA: TGTGCCAGCAGTTACGGGAATCACGTCCTGACTTTC.

V and J are TRBV7-2 and TRBJ2-7; TRBD1 matches at 9 bases. Germline-derived CDR1 and CDR2 are SGHTA and FQGNSA. This CDR3 is 16 amino acids long. The ends lost 1 base at V and 4 bases at J; junction bases unmatched: 8. The CDR3 loop is CASSLVGDRAKYEQYF. In nucleotides, the CDR3 is TGTGCCAGCAGCTTAGTAGGGGACAGGGCTAAGTACGAGCAGTACTTC. The variable domain in full, with the rest retrieved from reference TRBV7-2 and TRBJ2-7, is GAGVSQSPSNKVTEKGKDVELRCDPISGHTALYWYRQSLGQGLEFLIYFQGNSAPDKSGLPSDRFSAERTGGSVSTLTIQRTQQEDSAVYLCASSLVGDRAKYEQYFGPGTRLTVT.

The CDR3 loop is CASSLVSGTAKNIQYF. As DNA, the CDR3 is TGTGCCAGCAGCTTAGTAAGCGGGACGGCCAAAAACATTCAGTACTTC. The chain couples TRBV11-2 to TRBJ2-4, with 7 bases fitting TRBD2. CDR1 SGHAT and CDR2 FQNNGV come from the germline V gene. Trimming cost V 1 base and J 1 base; bases outside gene matches: 4. CDR3 length: 16 residues.

The rearrangement uses TRBV6-1 and TRBJ1-2; D call uncertain. Per the germline V gene, CDR1 is MNHNS and CDR2 is SASEGT. This CDR3 contains 13 residues. Trimming took 0 bases from V and 4 from J, leaving 6 bases between them. The CDR3 nucleotides read TGTGCCAGCAGTGAAGCACAGATCTATGGCTACACCTTC. This sequence encodes CASSEAQIYGYTF.

This sequence joins TRBV5-6 and TRBJ2-7; 11 bases align to TRBD2. From germline, CDR1 is SGHDT and CDR2 YYEEEE. V trimming: 4 bases; J trimming: 6 bases; junction bases outside the gene matches: 12. The length of the CDR3 is 16 residues. The CDR3 DNA reads as TGTGCCAGCAGCACGAACCAACTAGCGGGAGTCTTCGAGCAGTACTTC. Translating it yields CASSTNQLAGVFEQYF.